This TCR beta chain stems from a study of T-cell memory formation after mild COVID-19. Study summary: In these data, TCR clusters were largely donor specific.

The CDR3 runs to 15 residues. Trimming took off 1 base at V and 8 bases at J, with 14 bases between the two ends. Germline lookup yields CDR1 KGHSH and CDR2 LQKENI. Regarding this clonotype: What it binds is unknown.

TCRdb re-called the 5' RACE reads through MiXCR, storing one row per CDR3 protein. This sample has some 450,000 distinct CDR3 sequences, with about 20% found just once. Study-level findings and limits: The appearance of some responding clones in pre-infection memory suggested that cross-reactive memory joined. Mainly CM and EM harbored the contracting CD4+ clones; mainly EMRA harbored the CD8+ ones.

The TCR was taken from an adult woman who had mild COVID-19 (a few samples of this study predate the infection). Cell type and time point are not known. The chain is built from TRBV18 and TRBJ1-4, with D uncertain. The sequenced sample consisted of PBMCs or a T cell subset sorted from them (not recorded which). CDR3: CASSPQNLADEKLFF. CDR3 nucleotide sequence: TGTGCCAGCTCACCACAGAACTTGGCGGACGAAAAACTGTTTTTT. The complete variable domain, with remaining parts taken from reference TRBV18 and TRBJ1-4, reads NAGVMQNPRHLVRRRGQEARLRCSPMKGHSHVYWYRQLPEEGLKFMVYLQKENIIDESGMPKERFSAEFPKEGPSILRIQQVVRGDSAAYFCASSPQNLADEKLFFGSGTQLSVL.